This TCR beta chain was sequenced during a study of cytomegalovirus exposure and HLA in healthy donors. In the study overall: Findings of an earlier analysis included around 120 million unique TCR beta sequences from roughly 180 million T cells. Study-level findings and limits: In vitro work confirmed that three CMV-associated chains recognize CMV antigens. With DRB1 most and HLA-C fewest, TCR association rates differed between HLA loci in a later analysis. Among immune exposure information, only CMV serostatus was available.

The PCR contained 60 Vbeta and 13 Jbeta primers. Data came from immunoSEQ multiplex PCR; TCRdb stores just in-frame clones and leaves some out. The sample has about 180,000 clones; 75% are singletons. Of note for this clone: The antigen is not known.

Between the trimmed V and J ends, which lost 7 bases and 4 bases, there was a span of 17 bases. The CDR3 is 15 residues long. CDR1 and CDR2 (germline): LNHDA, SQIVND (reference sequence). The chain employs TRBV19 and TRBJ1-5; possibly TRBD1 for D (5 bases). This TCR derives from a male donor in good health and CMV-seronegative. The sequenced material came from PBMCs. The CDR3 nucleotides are TGTGCCAGTAAACTTGGGGATGGGGGGAATCAGCCCCAGCATTTT. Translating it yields CASKLGDGGNQPQHF.